This T cell receptor beta chain was profiled in a study of a mutant IDH1 vaccine in newly diagnosed glioma. Study-wide context: Eight vaccine injections were given to patients in weeks 1, 3, 5, 7, 11, 15, 19 and 23. The first vaccination came 4-6 weeks after radiotherapy alone, or with temozolomide cycles.

The time point was: week 5, during vaccination. Each dose delivered 300 ug of mutant IDH1 20-mer peptide subcutaneously with imiquimod. Every donor had a new WHO grade 3 or 4 astrocytoma that was IDH1-mutant, with loss of nuclear ATRX. This CDR3 region has 13 residues. V lost 2 bases and J lost 10, with 12 bases in between. Germline values: CDR1 MNHEY, CDR2 SVGAGI. Study-wide points: It seemed that pseudoprogression was not linked to changes in the top peripheral T cell clonotypes.

TCRdb's copy holds only in-frame clones and misses some; the assay was immunoSEQ multiplex PCR. The sample lists tens of thousands of clones, about 91% occurring once. As to this clone: Its specificity is unknown.

This TCR was sampled from a woman aged 45-59 years with glioma. The input for sequencing was PBMCs, taken from a glioma patient whose treatment included an IDH1 peptide vaccine. The chain couples TRBV6-5 to TRBJ2-1; D remains ambiguous. CDR3 sequence (DNA): TGTGCCAGCAGTTACAAAATCCAACAAGAGCAGTTCTTC. Translated: CASSYKIQQEQFF.